The 3 T cell receptor beta chains reported below all come from one sample, sequenced in a study of shared clonotypes between healthy human individuals. Measured with immunoSEQ multiplex PCR; TCRdb has only the in-frame clones, and not every one. The table has 950,000 to 1,200,000 clones, roughly 80% seen once; the top ten hold 0.89%. Material for sequencing was memory CD4+ T cells from PBMCs. Subset here: CD45RA-negative fraction. The source of these receptors is a man between 18 and 35 years old in good health. Some clones in this sample may be carry-over from other donors' samples.

Concerning this clone: A much bigger clone sits one base away, suggesting this may be a read error. The chain has TRBV7-8 and TRBJ2-1; TRBD1 agrees at 9 bases. This CDR3 is built from 15 residues. Germline V gene sequence: CDR1 SGHVS, CDR2 FQNEAQ. After removal of 5 bases from V and 4 bases from J, the junction contained 6 bases not matched to a gene. The DNA for the CDR3 is TGTGCCAGCAGCCCCGGGACAGGGACATACAATGAGCAGTTCTTC. It yields the protein CASSPGTGTYNEQFF.

The CDR3 nucleotides are TGTGCCAGTGGAAGGGGTAATCAGCCCCAGCATTTT. This gives the protein CASGRGNQPQHF. This chain connects TRBV19 to TRBJ1-5, with D perhaps TRBD1 (5 bases). The germline V and J ends were trimmed by 8 bases and 4 bases, with 9 bases remaining between them. Germline CDR1 LNHDA, CDR2 SQIVND (reference sequence). CDR3 length: 12 amino acids.

This clone was found a few times. J is TRBJ2-2 and V is TRBV7-2; no clear D gene. V shed 6 bases and J shed 2 bases, with 13 bases lying between them. The CDR3 totals 15 residues. Germline loops: CDR1 SGHTA, CDR2 FQGNSA. CDR3 amino acids: CASSSRSLNTGELFF. The CDR3 DNA follows: TGTGCCAGCAGTTCACGGTCCCTCAACACCGGGGAGCTGTTTTTT.